The 6 T cell receptor beta chains reported below all come from one sample, sequenced in a study of radiotherapy plus CTLA-4 blockade in lung cancer. The data were produced by immunoSEQ multiplex PCR, yet TCRdb's version contains in-frame clones alone and is incomplete. This table holds 55,000 to 80,000 clones, around three quarters found once. The sample consisted of peripheral blood, taken from a patient treated with radiotherapy plus ipilimumab. The receptors were gathered from a human donor with non-small cell lung cancer who had a complete response to radiotherapy plus ipilimumab.

The J gene is TRBJ2-7, the V gene TRBV19; 7 nucleotides agree with TRBD2. V trimming: 6 bases; J trimming: 2 bases; junction bases outside the gene matches: 10. The CDR3 spans 15 residues. CDR1 LNHDA and CDR2 SQIVND come from the germline V gene (reference sequence). CDR3 coding DNA: TGTGCCAGTAGCCTCAGGGCTAGCGGCACCTACGAGCAGTACGTC. Amino acids: CASSLRASGTYEQYV.

The chain has TRBV11-2 and TRBJ1-3, with D hard to call. Germline assignment: CDR1 SGHAT and CDR2 FQNNGV. Trimming removed 1 base at V and 0 bases at J, with 7 bases between. CDR3 length: 15 amino acids. The CDR3: CASSLGSSSGNTIYF. The CDR3, as DNA: TGTGCCAGCAGCTTAGGCAGTAGCTCTGGAAACACCATATATTTT.

The gene calls are TRBV12-5 and TRBJ2-1, with unresolved D. Trimming took off 6 bases at V and 3 bases at J, with 15 bases between the two ends. The germline V gene encodes CDR1 LGHNT and CDR2 FRNRAP. The CDR3 has 15 amino acids. Here the CDR3 reads CASGSTALSYNEQFF. In DNA form, the CDR3 reads TGTGCTAGTGGGTCGACGGCCTTAAGCTACAATGAGCAGTTCTTC. The variable domain in full, completed from reference TRBV12-5 and TRBJ2-1, reads DARVTQTPRHKVTEMGQEVTMRCQPILGHNTVFWYRQTMMQGLELLAYFRNRAPLDDSGMPKDRFSAEMPDATLATLKIQPSEPRDSAVYFCASGSTALSYNEQFFGPGTRLTVL.

This clone occurred once. The chain has TRBV6-5 and TRBJ1-5; 8 bases match TRBD1. V shed 5 bases, J shed 9 bases, and the junction held 6 bases outside the gene matches. Germline loops: CDR1 MNHEY, CDR2 SVGAGI. CDR3 size: 13 residues. The CDR3 coding sequence is TGTGCCAGCAGTCCCAGGGGGCTGGGGCCCCAGCATTTT. As protein: CASSPRGLGPQHF.

The chain joins TRBV19 to TRBJ1-5; D perhaps matches TRBD1 (5 bases). Looked up from germline, CDR1 is LNHDA and CDR2 is SQIVND (reference sequence). The CDR3 has 12 residues. V shed 7 bases and J shed 6 bases, with 10 bases lying between them. The CDR3 nucleotides read TGTGCCAGTACCGAGGGGTTTCAGCCCCAGCATTTT. Its translation is CASTEGFQPQHF.

The chain is built from TRBV5-4 and TRBJ1-4; weak D call: TRBD1 (5 bases). V was clipped by 7 bases and J by 4 bases, with 26 bases between them. CDR1 is SGHNT and CDR2 is YYREEE in the germline V gene (reference sequence). The CDR3 covers 18 residues. CDR3 amino acids: CASQEGIDPHRINEKLFF. CDR3 bases: TGTGCCAGCCAGGAGGGGATCGATCCTCATCGCATTAATGAAAAACTGTTTTTT.